These T cell receptor beta chains were read from a single sample in a study of T cell repertoires in cytomegalovirus infection. TCRdb re-derived calls from the reads in MiXCR, one entry per CDR3 protein. The top ten clones hold roughly 10% of a sample with 490,000 or so distinct CDR3 sequences, about 11% of them seen once. Sequencing input: PBMCs. These receptors were obtained from a human donor in good health (CMV status not recorded). Some clones in this sample may be carry-over from other donors' samples. The CDR3 runs from the conserved cysteine through the conserved F or W. D genes are given only for firm matches. Not every row has a clone size; where given, it reads once, few, many or a size class.

TRBJ1-5 TRBV7-6 . many TGTGCCAGCAGCTTAGGCCCTACTCAGCCCCAGCATTTT CASSLGPTQPQHF
TRBJ2-4 TRBV28 TRBD2 . TGTGCCAGCAGTTGGCTAGCGGGTGTCAAAAACATTCAGTACTTC CASSWLAGVKNIQYF
TRBJ1-1 TRBV30 . . TGTGCCTGGGGGGCCAAGGGGTTACGCACTGAAGCTTTCTTT CAWGAKGLRTEAFF
TRBJ1-2 TRBV7-8 . many TGTGCCAGCAGCTTAGGAGGGGGGGGCGGAGGCTACACCTTC CASSLGGGGGGYTF
TRBJ1-5 TRBV7-9 TRBD1 many TGTGCCAGCAGCCTTGACAGGGAGGGTGTGAGCAATCAGCCCCAGCATTTT CASSLDREGVSNQPQHF
TRBJ2-7 TRBV7-9 TRBD1 many TGTGCCAGCAGCCTCGGGACAGGGGGCAACGAGCAGTACTTC CASSLGTGGNEQYF
TRBJ1-1 TRBV28 TRBD1 few TGTGCCAGCAGCCTAACACAGGGGTACACTGAAGCTTTCTTT CASSLTQGYTEAFF
TRBJ1-2 TRBV12-3/TRBV12-4 TRBD1 . TGTGCCAGCAGTTTAGACAGGGGGCGAAGTGGCTACACCTTC CASSLDRGRSGYTF
TRBJ2-1 TRBV7-2 . many TGTGCCAGCAGCGGGCAACCCCTTGCGCGTGAAGGTGAGCAGTTCTTC CASSGQPLAREGEQFF
TRBJ1-2 TRBV29-1 TRBD1 few TGCAGCGTGACCGCGACAGGGAGCAGCTATGGCTACACCTTC CSVTATGSSYGYTF
TRBJ2-7 TRBV28 . . TGTGCCAGCAGCCAGACAGTTCCGGGGGAGCAGTACTTC CASSQTVPGEQYF
TRBJ2-3 TRBV7-2 . . TGTGCCAGCAGCCTAGAAGCGGATAGCAGAGATACGCAGTATTTT CASSLEADSRDTQYF
TRBJ2-5 TRBV5-1 . many TGCGCCAGCAGCCGGGACGGACCGCGAGAGACCCAGTACTTC CASSRDGPRETQYF
TRBJ2-7 TRBV9 TRBD1 . TGTGCCAGCAGCGCCTCGGGACAGGGAGCCTACGAGCAGTACTTC CASSASGQGAYEQYF
TRBJ1-3 TRBV7-8 . many TGTGCCAGCAGCTCCCGGGACACGGGCTCTGGAAACACCATATATTTT CASSSRDTGSGNTIYF
TRBJ2-2 TRBV11-2 . many TGTGCCAGCAGTACCCTTGGACCAAACACCGGGGAGCTGTTTTTT CASSTLGPNTGELFF